This T cell receptor beta chain was captured by sequencing in a study of early T cells in non-severe SARS-CoV-2 infection. Across the whole study: Unpaired chains resulted from sequencing bulk RNA of unsorted whole blood. Overall study results and limits: A preference for anti-spike CD8 responses marked VDJdb matching, which missed private and CD4 specificities.

Researchers tagged individual cDNA molecules with unique molecular identifiers. TCRdb reprocessed the 5' RACE reads with MiXCR, giving one entry per CDR3 protein. The table lists some 97,000 distinct CDR3 sequences, around 10% of them singletons. There are many counts of this clonotype. Antigen unknown. Trimming pared 5 bases from V and 5 bases from J, leaving 19 bases between. This CDR3 has 16 amino acids. Germline V gives CDR1 SGHTA, CDR2 FQGNSA. The sequenced sample was whole blood, obtained at baseline. The clonotype was recovered from an adult who was a healthcare worker with PCR-confirmed SARS-CoV-2 infection or an uninfected control (not recorded which). The rearrangement links TRBV7-2 to TRBJ2-1; D remains ambiguous. The CDR3 DNA follows: TGTGCCAGCAGCCCGTCTTCGGATAGGGCAAACAATGAGCAGTTCTTC. This encodes CASSPSSDRANNEQFF.